This T cell receptor beta chain derives from a study of CD8 T cells in ankylosing spondylitis (dated by TCRdb to 2015 to 2018). Looking at the study overall: T cell receptor beta repertoires were profiled in healthy donors and ankylosing spondylitis patients so that disease-linked TCR variants could be found. The whole study cohort included 108 healthy donors and under 30 ankylosing spondylitis patients. Samples of peripheral blood were taken, and for ankylosing spondylitis patients, synovial fluid was collected as well. Study-wide conclusions, independent of this receptor: The disease-linked clones had a CD8+ phenotype and were found at relatively low frequencies in peripheral blood. Some of the motif variants had been reported before in the synovial fluid and blood of reactive arthritis patients, a finding that suggests common disease-initiation mechanisms. A TCR beta motif made up of several highly homologous amino acid variants appeared to be characteristic of blood from ankylosing spondylitis patients. According to the report, matched synovial fluid samples from ankylosing spondylitis patients were significantly enriched for the disease-linked clones.

Synovial fluid samples were matched to blood samples from the same ankylosing spondylitis patients. For sequencing, an Illumina HiSeq 2500 was employed. Quantitative 5'-RACE with molecular barcodes was the method used to prepare the TCR beta libraries. The paper's processing steps were these. To identify disease-linked TCR variants, a new computational method was used, one built on a probabilistic model of VDJ rearrangement. The public reads were reanalyzed by TCRdb: fastp trimming at Q25, MiXCR alignment, in-frame beta chains only. Each CDR3 protein gets just one entry, which takes the most common genes and DNA from the rows behind it. TCRdb, not the authors, supplied the V and J calls. A total of fewer than 180,000 distinct CDR3 sequences appear in this sample, under 55% of them only once. The biggest ten clones account for around 15% of the sample. On this clonotype: Its antigen remains undetermined. Base qualities are not at hand, and no much larger clone is one base apart.

Trimming takes 1 base off V and 6 bases off J; junction bases not matched to a gene: 10. From a lookup of the germline V gene (reference sequence), CDR1 and CDR2 are LGHDT and YNNKEL. The CDR3 holds 17 amino acids from the cysteine to the phenylalanine. The entry retains the CDR3 DNA only, 51 bases that are in frame from base 1. Here the chain combines TRBV3-1 and TRBJ2-3, with 10 bases in between that match TRBD2. Sample: synovial fluid, either unsorted or a sorted T cell fraction (not recorded which). The receptor comes from a male donor with ankylosing spondylitis. The bases are TGTGCCAGCAGCCAAGTATTCAGCGGGGGGGCAACTGATACGCAGTATTTT. This translates into CASSQVFSGGATDTQYF.